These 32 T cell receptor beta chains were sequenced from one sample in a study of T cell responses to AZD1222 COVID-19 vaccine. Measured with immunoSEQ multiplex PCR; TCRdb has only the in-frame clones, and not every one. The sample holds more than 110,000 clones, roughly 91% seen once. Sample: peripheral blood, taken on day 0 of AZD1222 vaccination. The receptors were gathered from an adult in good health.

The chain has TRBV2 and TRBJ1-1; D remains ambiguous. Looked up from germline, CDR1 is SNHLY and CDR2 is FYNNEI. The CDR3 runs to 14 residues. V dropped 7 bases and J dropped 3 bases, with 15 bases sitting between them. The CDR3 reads CASIEGNFYTEAFF. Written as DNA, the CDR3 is TGTGCCAGCATCGAAGGAAATTTCTACACTGAAGCTTTCTTT.

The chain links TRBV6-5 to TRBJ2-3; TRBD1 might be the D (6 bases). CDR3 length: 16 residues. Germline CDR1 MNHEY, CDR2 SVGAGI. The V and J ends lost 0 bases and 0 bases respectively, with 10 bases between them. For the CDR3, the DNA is TGTGCCAGCAGTTACTCCTACAGGGCTAGCACAGATACGCAGTATTTT. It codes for CASSYSYRASTDTQYF.

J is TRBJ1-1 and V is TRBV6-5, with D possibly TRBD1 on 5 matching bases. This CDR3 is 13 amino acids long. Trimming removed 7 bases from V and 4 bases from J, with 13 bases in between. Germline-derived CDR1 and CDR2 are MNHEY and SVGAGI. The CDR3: CASTDTWGTEAFF. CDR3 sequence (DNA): TGTGCCAGCACGGACACTTGGGGCACTGAAGCTTTCTTT.

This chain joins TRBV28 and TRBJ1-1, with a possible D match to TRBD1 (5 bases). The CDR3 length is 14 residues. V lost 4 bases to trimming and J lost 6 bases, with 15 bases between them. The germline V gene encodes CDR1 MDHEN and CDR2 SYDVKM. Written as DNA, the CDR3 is TGTGCCAGCAGTTCCCCCCCCGGGGCAGCTGAAGCTTTCTTT. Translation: CASSSPPGAAEAFF.

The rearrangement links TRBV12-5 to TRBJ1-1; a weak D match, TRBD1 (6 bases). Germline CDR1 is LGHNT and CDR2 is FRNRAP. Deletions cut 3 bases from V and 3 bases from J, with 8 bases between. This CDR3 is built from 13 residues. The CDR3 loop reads CASGLTGYTEAFF. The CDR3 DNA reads TGTGCTAGTGGTTTAACAGGGTACACTGAAGCTTTCTTT.

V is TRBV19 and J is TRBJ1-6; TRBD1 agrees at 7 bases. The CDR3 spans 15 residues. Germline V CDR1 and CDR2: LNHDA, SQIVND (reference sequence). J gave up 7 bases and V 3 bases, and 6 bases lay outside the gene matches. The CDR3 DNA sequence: TGTGCCAGTAGTATCACCGGGACAGCAAATTCACCCCTCCACTTT. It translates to CASSITGTANSPLHF. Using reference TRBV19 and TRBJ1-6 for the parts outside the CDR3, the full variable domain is DGGITQSPKYLFRKEGQNVTLSCEQNLNHDAMYWYRQDPGQGLRLIYYSQIVNDFQKGDIAEGYSVSREKKESFPLTVTSAQKNPTAFYLCASSITGTANSPLHFGNGTRLTVT.

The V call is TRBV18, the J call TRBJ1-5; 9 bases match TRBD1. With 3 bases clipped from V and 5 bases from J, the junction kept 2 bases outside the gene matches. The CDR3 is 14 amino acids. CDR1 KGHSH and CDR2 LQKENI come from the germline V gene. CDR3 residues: CASSPTGGDQPQHF. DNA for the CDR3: TGTGCCAGCTCACCGACAGGGGGAGATCAGCCCCAGCATTTT.

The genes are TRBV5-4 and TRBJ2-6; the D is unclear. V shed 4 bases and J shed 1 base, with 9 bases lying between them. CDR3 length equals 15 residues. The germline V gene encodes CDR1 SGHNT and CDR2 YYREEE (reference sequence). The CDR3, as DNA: TGTGCCAGCAGCCTTCAGTCTTCTGGGGCCAACGTCCTGACTTTC. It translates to CASSLQSSGANVLTF.

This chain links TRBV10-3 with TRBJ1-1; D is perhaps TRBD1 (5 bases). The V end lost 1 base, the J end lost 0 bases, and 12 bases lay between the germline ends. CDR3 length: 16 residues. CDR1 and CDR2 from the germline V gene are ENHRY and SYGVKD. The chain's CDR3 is CAISEFPGVVNTEAFF. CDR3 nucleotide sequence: TGTGCCATCAGTGAGTTCCCGGGGGTTGTGAACACTGAAGCTTTCTTT.

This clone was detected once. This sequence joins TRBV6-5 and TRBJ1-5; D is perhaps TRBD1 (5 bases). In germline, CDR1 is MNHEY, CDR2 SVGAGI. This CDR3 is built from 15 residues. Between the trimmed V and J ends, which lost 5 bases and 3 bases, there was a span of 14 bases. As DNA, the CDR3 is TGTGCCAGCAGTCAGGCGGGGCAGTCCAATCAGCCCCAGCATTTT. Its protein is CASSQAGQSNQPQHF.

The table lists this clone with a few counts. The CDR3 nucleotides read TGTGCCAGTAGTATTATCATGACTTCAGAGACCCAGTACTTC. Its translation: CASSIIMTSETQYF. The rearrangement joins TRBV19 to TRBJ2-5; D unclear. The CDR3 sequence is 14 residues long. Trimming left V 3 bases short and J 4 bases short, with 12 bases between. Germline V gene lookup returns CDR1 LNHDA and CDR2 SQIVND (reference sequence).

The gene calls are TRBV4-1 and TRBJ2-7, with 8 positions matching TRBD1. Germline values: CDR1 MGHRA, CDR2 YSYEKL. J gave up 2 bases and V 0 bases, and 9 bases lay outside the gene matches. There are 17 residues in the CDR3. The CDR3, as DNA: TGCGCCAGCAGCCAAGATCTTTCCGGGACAGGACCCTACGAGCAGTACTTC. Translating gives CASSQDLSGTGPYEQYF.

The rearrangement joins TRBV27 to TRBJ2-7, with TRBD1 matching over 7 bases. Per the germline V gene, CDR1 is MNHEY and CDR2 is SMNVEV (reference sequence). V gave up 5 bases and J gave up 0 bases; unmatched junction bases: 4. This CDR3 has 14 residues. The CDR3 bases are TGTGCCAGCAGTCCATGGGACAGCTCCTACGAGCAGTACTTC. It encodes CASSPWDSSYEQYF.

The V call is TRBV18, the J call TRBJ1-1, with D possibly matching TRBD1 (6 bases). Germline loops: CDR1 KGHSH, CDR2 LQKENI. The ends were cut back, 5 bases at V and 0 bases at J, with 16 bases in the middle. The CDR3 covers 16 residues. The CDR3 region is CASSTQDSYMNTEAFF. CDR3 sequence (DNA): TGTGCCAGCTCAACTCAGGACAGTTACATGAACACTGAAGCTTTCTTT.

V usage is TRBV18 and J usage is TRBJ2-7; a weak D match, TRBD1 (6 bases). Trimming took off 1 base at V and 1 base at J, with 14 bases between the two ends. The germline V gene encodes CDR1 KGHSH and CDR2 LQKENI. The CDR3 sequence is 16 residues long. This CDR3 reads CASSPRWAGTSYEQYF. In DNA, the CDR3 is TGTGCCAGCTCACCACGTTGGGCAGGGACATCCTACGAGCAGTACTTC.

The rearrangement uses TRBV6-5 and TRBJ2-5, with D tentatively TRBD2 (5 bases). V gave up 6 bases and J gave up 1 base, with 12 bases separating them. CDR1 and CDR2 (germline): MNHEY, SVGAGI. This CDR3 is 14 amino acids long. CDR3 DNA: TGTGCCAGCAGCAAACTAGTAGGCCAAGAGACCCAGTACTTC. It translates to CASSKLVGQETQYF.

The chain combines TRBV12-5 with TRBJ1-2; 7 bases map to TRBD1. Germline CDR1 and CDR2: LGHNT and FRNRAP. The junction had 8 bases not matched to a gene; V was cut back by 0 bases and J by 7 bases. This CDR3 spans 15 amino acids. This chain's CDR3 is CASGLVVGQDGGYTF. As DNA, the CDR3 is TGTGCTAGTGGTTTGGTAGTAGGACAGGATGGTGGCTACACCTTC.

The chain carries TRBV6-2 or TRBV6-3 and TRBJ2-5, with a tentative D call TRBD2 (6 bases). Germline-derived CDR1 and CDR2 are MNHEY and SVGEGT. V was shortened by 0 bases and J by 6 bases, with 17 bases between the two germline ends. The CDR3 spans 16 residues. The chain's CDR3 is CASSYSTMGLGKTQYF. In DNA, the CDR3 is TGTGCCAGCAGTTACTCCACAATGGGACTGGGTAAGACCCAGTACTTC.

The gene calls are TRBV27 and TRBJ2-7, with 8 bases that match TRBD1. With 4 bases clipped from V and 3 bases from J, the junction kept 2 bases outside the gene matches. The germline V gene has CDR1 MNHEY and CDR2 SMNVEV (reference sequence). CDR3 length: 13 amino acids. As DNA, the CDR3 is TGTGCCAGCAGTTCGGGGACAGGCTACGAGCAGTACTTC. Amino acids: CASSSGTGYEQYF.

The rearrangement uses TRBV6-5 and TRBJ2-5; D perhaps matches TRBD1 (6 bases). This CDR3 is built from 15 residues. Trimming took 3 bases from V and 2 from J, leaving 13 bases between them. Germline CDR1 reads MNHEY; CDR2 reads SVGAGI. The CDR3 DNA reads TGTGCCAGCAGTTATTCGCCCGGACAGCAAGAGACCCAGTACTTC. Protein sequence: CASSYSPGQQETQYF.

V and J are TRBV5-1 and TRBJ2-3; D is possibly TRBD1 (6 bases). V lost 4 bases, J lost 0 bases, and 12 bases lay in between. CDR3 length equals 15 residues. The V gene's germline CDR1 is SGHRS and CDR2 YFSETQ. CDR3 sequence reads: CASSGGSTSTDTQYF. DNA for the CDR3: TGCGCCAGCAGCGGGGGCAGTACTAGCACAGATACGCAGTATTTT.

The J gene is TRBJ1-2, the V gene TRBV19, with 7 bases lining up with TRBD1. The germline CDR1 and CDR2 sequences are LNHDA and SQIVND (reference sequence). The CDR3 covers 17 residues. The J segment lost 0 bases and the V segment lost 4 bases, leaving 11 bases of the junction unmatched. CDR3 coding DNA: TGTGCCAGTAGTACCTTTGACAGGGTCATTCCTAACTATGGCTACACCTTC. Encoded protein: CASSTFDRVIPNYGYTF.

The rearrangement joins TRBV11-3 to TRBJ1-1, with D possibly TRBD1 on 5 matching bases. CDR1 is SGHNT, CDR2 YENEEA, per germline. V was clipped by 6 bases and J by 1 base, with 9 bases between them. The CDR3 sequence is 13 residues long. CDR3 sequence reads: CASSYRTNTEAFF. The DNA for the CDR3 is TGTGCCAGCAGTTACAGGACGAACACTGAAGCTTTCTTT.

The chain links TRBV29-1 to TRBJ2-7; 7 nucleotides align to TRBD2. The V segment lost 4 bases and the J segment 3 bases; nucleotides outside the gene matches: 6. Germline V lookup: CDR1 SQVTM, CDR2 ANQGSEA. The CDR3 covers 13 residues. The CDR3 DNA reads TGCAGCGTTGGGGAGGGGCTAAGCTACGAGCAGTACTTC. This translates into CSVGEGLSYEQYF.

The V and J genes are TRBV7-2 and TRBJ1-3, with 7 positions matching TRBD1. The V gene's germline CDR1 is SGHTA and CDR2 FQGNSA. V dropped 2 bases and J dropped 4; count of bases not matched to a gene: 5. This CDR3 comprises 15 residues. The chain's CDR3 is CASSLTPGQGNTIYF. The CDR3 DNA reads TGTGCCAGCAGCTTAACGCCGGGACAGGGAAACACCATATATTTT.

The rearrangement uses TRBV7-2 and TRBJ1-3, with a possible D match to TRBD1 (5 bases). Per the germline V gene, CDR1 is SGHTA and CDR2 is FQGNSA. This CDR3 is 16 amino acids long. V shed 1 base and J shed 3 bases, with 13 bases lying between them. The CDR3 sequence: CASSLVLGLFGNTIYF. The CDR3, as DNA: TGTGCCAGCAGCTTAGTTTTGGGGCTTTTTGGAAACACCATATATTTT.

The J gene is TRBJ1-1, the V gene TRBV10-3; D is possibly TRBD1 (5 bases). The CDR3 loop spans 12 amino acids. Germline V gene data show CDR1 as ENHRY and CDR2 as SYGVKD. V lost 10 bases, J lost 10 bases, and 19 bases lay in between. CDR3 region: CATRETDFAAFF. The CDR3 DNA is TGTGCCACCAGGGAGACAGATTTCGCAGCTTTCTTT.

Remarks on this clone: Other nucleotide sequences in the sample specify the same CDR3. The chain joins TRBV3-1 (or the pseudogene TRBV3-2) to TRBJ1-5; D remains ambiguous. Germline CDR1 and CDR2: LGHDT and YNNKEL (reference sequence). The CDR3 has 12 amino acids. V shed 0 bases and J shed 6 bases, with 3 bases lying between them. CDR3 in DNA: TGTGCCAGCAGCCAAGATTCTCAGCCCCAGCATTTT. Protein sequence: CASSQDSQPQHF.

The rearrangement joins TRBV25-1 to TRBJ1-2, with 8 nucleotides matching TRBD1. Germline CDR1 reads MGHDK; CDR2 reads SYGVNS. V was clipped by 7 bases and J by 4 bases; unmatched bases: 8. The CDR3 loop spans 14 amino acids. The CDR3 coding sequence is TGTGCCAGCACTCCTCAGGGGGCCTCCTATGGCTACACCTTC. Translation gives CASTPQGASYGYTF.

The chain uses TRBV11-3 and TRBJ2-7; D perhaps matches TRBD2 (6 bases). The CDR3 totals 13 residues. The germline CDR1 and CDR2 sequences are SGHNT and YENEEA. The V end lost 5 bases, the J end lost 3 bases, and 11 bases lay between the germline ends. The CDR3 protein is CASSPRGNYEQYF. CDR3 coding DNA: TGTGCCAGCAGCCCCCGGGGGAACTACGAGCAGTACTTC. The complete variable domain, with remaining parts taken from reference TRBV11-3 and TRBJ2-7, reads EAGVVQSPRYKIIEKKQPVAFWCNPISGHNTLYWYLQNLGQGPELLIRYENEEAVDDSQLPKDRFSAERLKGVDSTLKIQPAELGDSAVYLCASSPRGNYEQYFGPGTRLTVT.

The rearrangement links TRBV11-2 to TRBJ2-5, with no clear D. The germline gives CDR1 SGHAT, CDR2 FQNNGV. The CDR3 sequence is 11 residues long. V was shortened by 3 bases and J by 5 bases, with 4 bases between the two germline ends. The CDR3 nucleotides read TGTGCCAGCAGCTTCATGGAGACCCAGTACTTC. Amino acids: CASSFMETQYF.

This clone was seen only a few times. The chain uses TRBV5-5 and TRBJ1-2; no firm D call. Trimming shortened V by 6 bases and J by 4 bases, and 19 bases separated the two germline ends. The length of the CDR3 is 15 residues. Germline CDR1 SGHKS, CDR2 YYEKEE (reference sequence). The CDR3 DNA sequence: TGTGCCAGCACCCTGGGAACAGACCTATCCTATGGCTACACCTTC. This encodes CASTLGTDLSYGYTF. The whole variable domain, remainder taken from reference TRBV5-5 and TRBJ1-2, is DAGVTQSPTHLIKTRGQQVTLRCSPISGHKSVSWYQQVLGQGPQFIFQYYEKEERGRGNFPDRFSARQFPNYSSELNVNALLLGDSALYLCASTLGTDLSYGYTFGSGTRLTVV.